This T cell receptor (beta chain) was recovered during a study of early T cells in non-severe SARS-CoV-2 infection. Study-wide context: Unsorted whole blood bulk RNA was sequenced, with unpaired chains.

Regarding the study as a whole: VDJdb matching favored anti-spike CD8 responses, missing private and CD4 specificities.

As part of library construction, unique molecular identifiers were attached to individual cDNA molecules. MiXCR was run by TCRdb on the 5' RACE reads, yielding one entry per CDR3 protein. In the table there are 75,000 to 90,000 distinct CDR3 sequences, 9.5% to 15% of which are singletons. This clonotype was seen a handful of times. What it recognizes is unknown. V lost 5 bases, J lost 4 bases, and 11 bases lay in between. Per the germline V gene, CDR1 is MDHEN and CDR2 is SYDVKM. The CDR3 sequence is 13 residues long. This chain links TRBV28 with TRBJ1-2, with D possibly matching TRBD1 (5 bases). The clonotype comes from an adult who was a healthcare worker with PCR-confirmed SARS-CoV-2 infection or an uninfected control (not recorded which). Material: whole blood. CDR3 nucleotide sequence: TGTGCCAGCAGTCCCGGGACCTTCTATGGCTACACCTTC. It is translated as CASSPGTFYGYTF.